Sequencing of this T cell receptor (beta chain) was carried out in a study of vaccination and CD4 T cells after COVID-19. As concerns this clonotype: Antigen specificity is unknown.

The CDR3 totals 16 residues. Trimming pared 4 bases from V and 0 bases from J, leaving 10 bases between. Germline CDR1 is SGHNT and CDR2 is YENEEA. Treatment reported: approximately nine-day PBMC culture with coronavirus spike peptide pools or control peptides (ViraFEST assay). A negative selection step was used to isolate CD4+ T cells once culture had run for roughly eleven days. Points from the study as a whole: Convalescent patients' clones that were vaccine-specific were spike mono-reactive in 304 of 307 cases. Convalescent patients displayed a median about 86% of reactive clones emerging only post-vaccination.

At the Johns Hopkins FTIC core, DNA taken from cultured CD4+ T cells was sequenced by way of the Oncomine TCR Beta short-read assay. Extraction of genomic DNA was performed on cultured CD4+ T cells. TCRdb reanalysed the PCR reads using MiXCR and keeps one entry per CDR3 protein. Of more than 4,500 distinct CDR3 sequences detected, roughly 52% appear once; the ten largest clones hold roughly 21%. This TCR was recovered from a human donor who had recovered from COVID-19. The chain has TRBV11-3 and TRBJ1-6; D may be TRBD1 (5 bases). Sequenced sample: CD4+ T cells from blood, cultured in vitro. The CDR3, as DNA: TGTGCCAGCAGCTGGGACTCCAGCTCCTATAATTCACCCCTCCACTTT. As protein: CASSWDSSSYNSPLHF. The whole variable domain, filled in from reference TRBV11-3 and TRBJ1-6, reads EAGVVQSPRYKIIEKKQPVAFWCNPISGHNTLYWYLQNLGQGPELLIRYENEEAVDDSQLPKDRFSAERLKGVDSTLKIQPAELGDSAVYLCASSWDSSSYNSPLHFGNGTRLTVT.